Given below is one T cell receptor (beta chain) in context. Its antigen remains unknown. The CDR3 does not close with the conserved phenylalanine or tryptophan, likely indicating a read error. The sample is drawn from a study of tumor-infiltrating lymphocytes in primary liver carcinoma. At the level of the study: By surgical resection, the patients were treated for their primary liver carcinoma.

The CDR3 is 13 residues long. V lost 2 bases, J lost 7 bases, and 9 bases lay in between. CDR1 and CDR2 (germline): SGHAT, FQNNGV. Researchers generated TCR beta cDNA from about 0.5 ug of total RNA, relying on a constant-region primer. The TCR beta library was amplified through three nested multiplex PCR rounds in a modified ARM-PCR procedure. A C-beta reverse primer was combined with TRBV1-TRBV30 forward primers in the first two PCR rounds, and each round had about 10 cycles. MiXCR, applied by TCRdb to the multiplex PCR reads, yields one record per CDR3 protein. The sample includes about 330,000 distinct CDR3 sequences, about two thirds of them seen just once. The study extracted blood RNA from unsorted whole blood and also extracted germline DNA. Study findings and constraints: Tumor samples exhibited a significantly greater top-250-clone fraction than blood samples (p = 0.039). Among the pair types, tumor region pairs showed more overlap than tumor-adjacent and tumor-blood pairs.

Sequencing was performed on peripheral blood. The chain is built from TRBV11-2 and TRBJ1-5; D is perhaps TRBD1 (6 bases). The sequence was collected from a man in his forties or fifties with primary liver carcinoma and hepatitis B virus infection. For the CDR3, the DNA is TGTGCCAGCAGCTTAAAGGGGGACCAGCCCCAGCATGTC. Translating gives CASSLKGDQPQHV.